This TCR beta chain was found in a study of shared clonotypes between healthy human individuals. Study findings and constraints: Sampling involved blood alone; tissue repertoires likely differ. About 5% of naive CD4 clonotypes were shared across four donors. Naive subsets typically showed greater estimated richness than memory subsets.

As defined, naive CD8 cells were CD45RO-negative and positively selected for CCR7, with terminally differentiated effector memory CD45RA+ cells excluded. In its sample, this clone was seen once. Its antigen is not known. The input for sorted-subset replicate PCRs was about 0.2 ug DNA, about 29,000 T cell genomes. Some clones are missing from TCRdb's copy, which holds only in-frame ones; the method was immunoSEQ multiplex PCR. The sample lists fewer than 1 million clones, roughly 96% occurring once. This CDR3 contains 13 residues. Germline V gives CDR1 SGHAT, CDR2 FQNNGV. Trimming took 5 bases from V and 0 from J, leaving 8 bases between them.

Sequenced: naive CD8+ T cells sorted from blood. The rearrangement joins TRBV11-2 to TRBJ2-7; D call uncertain. The sequence came from a man aged 30 to 45 in good health. This CDR3 reads CASSATLSYEQYF. CDR3 nucleotide sequence: TGTGCCAGCAGCGCGACCCTCTCCTACGAGCAGTACTTC.